The next 28 T cell receptor beta chains were all read from a single sample in a study of T cells in Graves' hyperthyroidism and ophthalmopathy. Researchers amplified the TCR beta CDR3 regions from RNA transcripts. Initially, a first-round RT-PCR of the TCR CDR3 employed the HTBI primer set. TCRdb fed the multiplex PCR reads into MiXCR, producing one record per CDR3 protein. The table has a few hundred thousand distinct CDR3 sequences, around 16% seen once; the top ten hold 14%. Material for sequencing was blood. These receptors were collected from a woman aged 18-35 years with Graves' hyperthyroidism.

V and J are TRBV6-5 and TRBJ2-3; D perhaps matches TRBD1 (5 bases). V gave up 0 bases and J gave up 4 bases, with 11 bases separating them. CDR3 length: 15 residues. Germline V lookup: CDR1 MNHEY, CDR2 SVGAGI. The chain's CDR3 is CASSYSLGHADTQYF. DNA for the CDR3: TGTGCCAGCAGTTACTCCCTGGGGCACGCAGATACGCAGTATTTT.

This clonotype turned up a few times. CDR3 coding DNA: TGTGCCGCCTTCCCTGCGGCCTATAGCAATCAGCCCCAGCATTTT. It codes for CAAFPAAYSNQPQHF. The chain has TRBV28 and TRBJ1-5; unclear D gene. The germline V gene encodes CDR1 MDHEN and CDR2 SYDVKM. The CDR3 spans 15 residues. V was cut by 11 bases and J by 0 bases, with 17 bases left in between.

The rearrangement joins TRBV19 to TRBJ2-1; TRBD2 agrees at 10 bases. CDR1 LNHDA and CDR2 SQIVND come from the germline V gene (reference sequence). This CDR3 spans 17 amino acids. The V and J ends lost 5 bases and 5 bases, in that order; junction bases with no gene match: 12. The CDR3 nucleotides are TGTGCCAGTAGTCTTAGCGGGGGGCTCGGAGAAAACAATGAGCAGTTCTTC. It yields the protein CASSLSGGLGENNEQFF. Supplemented by reference TRBV19 and TRBJ2-1, the full variable domain reads DGGITQSPKYLFRKEGQNVTLSCEQNLNHDAMYWYRQDPGQGLRLIYYSQIVNDFQKGDIAEGYSVSREKKESFPLTVTSAQKNPTAFYLCASSLSGGLGENNEQFFGPGTRLTVL.

Ten or more counts support this clonotype. The gene calls are TRBV13 and TRBJ2-5; D tentatively fits TRBD1 or TRBD2 (6 bases each). V dropped 10 bases and J dropped 4 bases, with 19 bases sitting between them. This CDR3 is built from 14 residues. The germline V gene has CDR1 PRHDT and CDR2 FYEKMQ (reference sequence). The CDR3 is CATGSYREGETQYF. CDR3 in DNA: TGTGCCACCGGGAGTTACAGGGAAGGAGAGACCCAGTACTTC.

J is TRBJ2-3 and V is TRBV5-1; D perhaps matches TRBD2 (5 bases). This CDR3 is built from 14 residues. V was clipped by 4 bases and J by 6 bases, with 15 bases between them. Per the germline V gene, CDR1 is SGHRS and CDR2 is YFSETQ. The CDR3 region has the DNA TGCGCCAGCAGCCTGACGTCTTCGGGGGATACGCAGTATTTT. Translating it yields CASSLTSSGDTQYF.

This chain links TRBV4-1 with TRBJ1-1; D perhaps matches TRBD1 (5 bases). Germline loops: CDR1 MGHRA, CDR2 YSYEKL. The V and J ends lost 4 bases and 0 bases respectively, with 12 bases between them. This CDR3 has 15 amino acids. The CDR3: CASSRKRQMNTEAFF. CDR3 sequence (DNA): TGCGCCAGCAGCCGGAAGAGACAGATGAACACTGAAGCTTTCTTT.

This clonotype was picked up many times. The chain is built from TRBV20-1 and TRBJ1-1; D not resolved. The germline V gene has CDR1 DFQATT and CDR2 SNEGSKA (reference sequence). Trimming took 0 bases from V and 0 from J, leaving 14 bases between them. This CDR3 region has 16 residues. CDR3 in DNA: TGCAGTGCTAGAGATCGGGAAGGCCCCTTGAACACTGAAGCTTTCTTT. Translation gives CSARDREGPLNTEAFF.

The chain carries TRBV6-1 and TRBJ1-2; 7 positions match TRBD1. CDR1 and CDR2 from the germline V gene are MNHNS and SASEGT. V was clipped by 11 bases and J by 4 bases; unmatched bases: 7. The CDR3 totals 12 residues. The DNA of the CDR3 is TGTGCCGCAAGGGACAGCGCCTATGGCTACACCTTC. As protein: CAARDSAYGYTF.

This chain connects TRBV18 to TRBJ1-2; the match to TRBD1 covers 11 bases. V trimming: 5 bases; J trimming: 7 bases; junction bases outside the gene matches: 9. Germline V gene lookup returns CDR1 KGHSH and CDR2 LQKENI. This CDR3 is 15 amino acids long. The CDR3 DNA follows: TGTGCCAGCTCATCCTTACCGGGACAGGGGGGTGGCTACACCTTC. It encodes CASSSLPGQGGGYTF.

This clonotype was detected only a few times. The genes are TRBV4-3 and TRBJ1-2; D perhaps matches TRBD1 (5 bases). V lost 0 bases and J lost 4, with 15 bases in between. CDR3 size: 16 residues. The germline CDR1 and CDR2 sequences are LGHNA and YSLEER. CDR3 sequence: CASSQDYQGLVYGYTF. As DNA, the CDR3 is TGCGCCAGCAGCCAAGATTATCAGGGACTGGTCTATGGCTACACCTTC.

This clonotype was observed at least ten times. The V call is TRBV27, the J call TRBJ1-2; D is perhaps TRBD1 (6 bases). V was clipped by 5 bases and J by 3 bases, with 19 bases between them. Germline V gene sequence: CDR1 MNHEY, CDR2 SMNVEV (reference sequence). The CDR3 is 16 residues long. CDR3 residues: CASSLPQGLRYYGYTF. Written as DNA, the CDR3 is TGTGCCAGCAGTCTACCACAGGGACTCAGATACTATGGCTACACCTTC.

This clonotype showed up many times. The CDR3 region is CASRSSGGRSYNEQFF. The DNA of the CDR3 is TGTGCCAGCAGGTCTAGCGGGGGGCGGTCCTACAATGAGCAGTTCTTC. The chain employs TRBV2 and TRBJ2-1; 11 nucleotides agree with TRBD2. Germline CDR1 is SNHLY and CDR2 is FYNNEI. V was clipped by 6 bases and J by 1 base; unmatched bases: 5. The CDR3 totals 16 residues.

This clonotype was detected ten times or more. The chain combines TRBV11-2 with TRBJ2-7; D remains ambiguous. V lost 7 bases and J 3 bases, leaving 10 bases between the germline ends. Germline loops: CDR1 SGHAT, CDR2 FQNNGV. The CDR3 has 12 amino acids. The CDR3: CASKQGGYEQYF. CDR3 nucleotide sequence: TGTGCCAGCAAACAAGGCGGCTACGAGCAGTACTTC.

This clonotype has a count of ten or more. This chain uses TRBV20-1 with TRBJ1-3; tentative D call: TRBD1 (5 bases). V lost 0 bases and J lost 2, with 17 bases in between. Germline V gene sequence: CDR1 DFQATT, CDR2 SNEGSKA (reference sequence). The CDR3 extends over 17 amino acids. CDR3: CSARELEDDRPGNTIYF. In DNA form, the CDR3 reads TGCAGTGCTAGAGAATTGGAGGACGACAGACCTGGAAACACCATATATTTT.

This clonotype showed up many times. The CDR3 nucleotides are TGTGCCAGCAGCTCCCGGCAGGCCTTAAGAACTGAAGCTTTCTTT. It specifies CASSSRQALRTEAFF. This chain joins TRBV7-2 and TRBJ1-1; D is uncertain. Trimming took off 4 bases at V and 5 bases at J, with 17 bases between the two ends. Germline values: CDR1 SGHTA, CDR2 FQGNSA. The CDR3 covers 15 residues. Based on the CDR3 plus reference TRBV7-2 and TRBJ1-1, the full variable domain is GAGVSQSPSNKVTEKGKDVELRCDPISGHTALYWYRQSLGQGLEFLIYFQGNSAPDKSGLPSDRFSAERTGGSVSTLTIQRTQQEDSAVYLCASSSRQALRTEAFFGQGTRLTVV.

This clonotype came up many times. The rearrangement uses TRBV27 and TRBJ2-5; D remains unclear. The V end lost 2 bases, the J end lost 5 bases, and 12 bases lay between the germline ends. Germline V gene data show CDR1 as MNHEY and CDR2 as SMNVEV (reference sequence). The CDR3 loop spans 14 amino acids. CDR3 in amino acids: CASSLQTGVETQYF. CDR3 DNA: TGTGCCAGCAGTTTACAGACCGGTGTGGAGACCCAGTACTTC.

The rearrangement uses TRBV5-6 and TRBJ2-3; D gene uncertain. Per germline, CDR1 SGHDT and CDR2 YYEEEE. CDR3 size: 15 residues. Trimming took 2 bases from V and 2 from J, leaving 12 bases between them. The CDR3: CASSFFRATTDTQYF. The CDR3 DNA follows: TGTGCCAGCAGCTTCTTCCGGGCGACCACAGATACGCAGTATTTT.

The chain joins TRBV7-9 to TRBJ1-3; possibly TRBD1 for D (5 bases). CDR3 length: 12 residues. Germline CDR1 reads SEHNR; CDR2 reads FQNEAQ (reference sequence). Trimming took off 11 bases at V and 4 bases at J, with 12 bases between the two ends. The CDR3 bases are TGTGCCCCGGGGCCGCGGGGAAACACCATATATTTT. This sequence encodes CAPGPRGNTIYF.

This clonotype was seen more than once but under ten times. The J gene is TRBJ2-7, the V gene TRBV7-9; D uncertain. The V end lost 2 bases, the J end lost 5 bases, and 7 bases lay between the germline ends. The CDR3 contains 12 residues. Germline CDR1 is SEHNR and CDR2 is FQNEAQ (reference sequence). In DNA form, the CDR3 reads TGTGCCAGCAGCTTATCTCACCACGAGCAGTACTTC. As protein: CASSLSHHEQYF. The complete variable domain, with remaining parts taken from reference TRBV7-9 and TRBJ2-7, reads DTGVSQNPRHKITKRGQNVTFRCDPISEHNRLYWYRQTLGQGPEFLTYFQNEAQLEKSRLLSDRFSAERPKGSFSTLEIQRTEQGDSAMYLCASSLSHHEQYFGPGTRLTVT.

The CDR3 loop reads CASSLRRANTGELFF. CDR3 coding DNA: TGTGCCAGCAGCTTAAGGCGGGCGAACACCGGGGAGCTGTTTTTT. The rearrangement uses TRBV7-3 and TRBJ2-2; a weak D match, TRBD2 (5 bases). Trimming removed 1 base from V and 0 bases from J, with 6 bases in between. The CDR3 extends over 15 amino acids. Germline values: CDR1 SGHTA, CDR2 FQGTGA.

This clonotype appeared a few times. The rearrangement uses TRBV10-3 and TRBJ1-6; D might be TRBD1 (5 bases). The CDR3 is 16 residues long. The V gene lost 6 bases and the J gene lost 0 bases, with 12 bases spanning the gap. CDR1 is ENHRY and CDR2 is SYGVKD in the germline V gene. CDR3 DNA: TGTGCCATCAGCTACAAACAGGTCTCCTATAATTCACCCCTCCACTTT. This sequence encodes CAISYKQVSYNSPLHF.

The V and J genes are TRBV19 and TRBJ1-5; D unresolved. The germline V and J ends were trimmed by 3 bases and 10 bases, with 16 bases remaining between them. Germline CDR1 and CDR2: LNHDA and SQIVND (reference sequence). This CDR3 contains 14 residues. For the CDR3, the DNA is TGTGCCAGTAGTATTTTATGGTTCGGCCAACCCCAGCATTTT. Protein product: CASSILWFGQPQHF.

The chain combines TRBV7-9 with TRBJ2-7; 10 bases align to TRBD1. CDR3 length: 15 residues. Germline trimming cut 5 bases from V and 0 bases from J; bases unmatched to any gene: 4. Germline-derived CDR1 and CDR2 are SEHNR and FQNEAQ (reference sequence). The CDR3 sequence is CASSARDRGSYEQYF. CDR3 bases: TGTGCCAGCAGCGCCCGGGACAGGGGCTCCTACGAGCAGTACTTC.

This clonotype has only a few counts. V is TRBV5-1 and J is TRBJ1-5; 9 bases match TRBD1. Germline assignment: CDR1 SGHRS and CDR2 YFSETQ. The CDR3 is 15 amino acids. The V and J ends lost 2 bases and 5 bases, in that order; junction bases with no gene match: 5. The CDR3 nucleotides read TGCGCCAGCAGCTTACTGGGACAGGGTGATCAGCCCCAGCATTTT. It yields the protein CASSLLGQGDQPQHF.

This clonotype occurred many times. The chain uses TRBV28 and TRBJ2-1; no reliable D call. Per germline, CDR1 MDHEN and CDR2 SYDVKM. Trimming cost V 1 base and J 7 bases, with 5 bases left between them. The CDR3 is made up of 12 amino acids. CDR3 sequence reads: CASSLSRNEQFF. The CDR3 DNA reads as TGTGCCAGCAGTTTATCTAGGAATGAGCAGTTCTTC. The full variable domain, its missing parts supplied by reference TRBV28 and TRBJ2-1, is DVKVTQSSRYLVKRTGEKVFLECVQDMDHENMFWYRQDPGLGLRLIYFSYDVKMKEKGDIPEGYSVSREKKERFSLILESASTNQTSMYLCASSLSRNEQFFGPGTRLTVL.

This clonotype was seen ten or more times. The V call is TRBV6-5, the J call TRBJ2-7, with D perhaps TRBD1 or TRBD2 (5 bases each). This CDR3 is 15 amino acids long. Germline CDR1 is MNHEY and CDR2 is SVGAGI. Trimming shortened V by 0 bases and J by 0 bases, and 9 bases separated the two germline ends. The CDR3 DNA sequence: TGTGCCAGCAGTTACTCCGGGACCGACTCCTACGAGCAGTACTTC. It encodes CASSYSGTDSYEQYF.

This clonotype has a handful of counts. This chain connects TRBV20-1 to TRBJ1-5; D possibly corresponds to TRBD1 (6 bases). The CDR3 covers 14 residues. Germline values: CDR1 DFQATT, CDR2 SNEGSKA (reference sequence). Trimming pared 7 bases from V and 0 bases from J, leaving 13 bases between. CDR3: CSDQTGYSNQPQHF. The CDR3 DNA follows: TGCAGTGATCAGACAGGATATAGCAATCAGCCCCAGCATTTT.

Notes on this clonotype: A read error is possible here, since a much larger clone lies one base away. The CDR3 does not end in the conserved phenylalanine or tryptophan, so this is likely a read error. The V gene is TRBV18, the J gene TRBJ2-7, with no clear D. The CDR3 is 14 residues long. Between the trimmed V and J ends, which lost 2 bases and 6 bases, there was a span of 14 bases. Germline V lookup: CDR1 KGHSH, CDR2 LQKENI. CDR3 sequence (DNA): TGTGCCAGCTCACCAGTGTCCCTACGAAGCGAGCAGTACCTC. It translates to CASSPVSLRSEQYL.